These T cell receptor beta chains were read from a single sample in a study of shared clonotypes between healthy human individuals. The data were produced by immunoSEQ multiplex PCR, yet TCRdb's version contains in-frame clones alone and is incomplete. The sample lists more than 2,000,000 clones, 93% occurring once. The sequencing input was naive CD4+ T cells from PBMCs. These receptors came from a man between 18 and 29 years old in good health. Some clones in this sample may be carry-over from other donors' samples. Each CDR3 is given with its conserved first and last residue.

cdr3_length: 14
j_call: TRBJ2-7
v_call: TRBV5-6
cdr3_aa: CASSWGQSRYEQYF

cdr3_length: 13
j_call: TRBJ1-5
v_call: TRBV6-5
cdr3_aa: CASRGGVHQPQHF

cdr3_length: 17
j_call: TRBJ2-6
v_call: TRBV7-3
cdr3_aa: CASSSNRDSSGANVLTF

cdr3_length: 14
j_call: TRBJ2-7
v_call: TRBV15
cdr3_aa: CATSRGRAAYEQYF

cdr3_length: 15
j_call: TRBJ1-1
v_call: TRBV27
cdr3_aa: CASSLKGSANTEAFF

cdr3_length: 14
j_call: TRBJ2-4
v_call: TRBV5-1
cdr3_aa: CASSLGLAKNIQYF

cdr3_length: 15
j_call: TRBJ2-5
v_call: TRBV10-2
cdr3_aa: CASSEAGSLRETQYF

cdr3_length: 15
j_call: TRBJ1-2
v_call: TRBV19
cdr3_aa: CASSTTGVANYGYTF

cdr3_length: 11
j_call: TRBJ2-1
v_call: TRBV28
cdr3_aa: CASKGSNEQFF

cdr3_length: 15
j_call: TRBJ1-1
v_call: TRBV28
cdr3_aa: CASPPPTDMNTEAFF

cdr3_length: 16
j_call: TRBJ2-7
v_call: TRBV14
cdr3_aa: CASSQDWGRGIYEQYF

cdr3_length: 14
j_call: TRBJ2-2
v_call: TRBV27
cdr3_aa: CATQRLAGSGELFF

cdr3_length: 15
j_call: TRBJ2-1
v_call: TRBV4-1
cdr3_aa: CASSQNSGSNGEQFF

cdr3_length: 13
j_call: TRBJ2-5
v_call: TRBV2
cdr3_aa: CASRRDIKETQYF

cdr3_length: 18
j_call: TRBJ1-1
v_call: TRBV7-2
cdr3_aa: CASSLAGGQRIPSAEAFF

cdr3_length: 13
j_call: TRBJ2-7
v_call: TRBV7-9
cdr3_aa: CASSPPGPFEQYF

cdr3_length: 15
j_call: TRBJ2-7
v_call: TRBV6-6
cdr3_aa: CASSYSSGRAYEQYF

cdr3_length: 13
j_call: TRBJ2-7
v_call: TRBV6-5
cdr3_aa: CAVKSGSSYEQYF

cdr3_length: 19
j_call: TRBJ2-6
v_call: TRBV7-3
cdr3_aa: CASSSTGRGIPGGANVLTF

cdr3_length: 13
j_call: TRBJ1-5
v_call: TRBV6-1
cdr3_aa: CASSEATYQPQHF

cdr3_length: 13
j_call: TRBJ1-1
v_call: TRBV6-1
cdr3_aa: CASELGQNTEAFF

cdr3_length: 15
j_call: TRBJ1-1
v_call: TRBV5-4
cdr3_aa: CASSLVGGYGTEAFF

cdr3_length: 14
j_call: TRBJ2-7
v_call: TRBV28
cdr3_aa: CASSLSRRVSVQYF

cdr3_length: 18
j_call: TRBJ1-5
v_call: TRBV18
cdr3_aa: CASSPTFNSHIDNQPQHF

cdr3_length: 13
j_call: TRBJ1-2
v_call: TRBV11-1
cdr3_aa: CASSETGGYGYTF

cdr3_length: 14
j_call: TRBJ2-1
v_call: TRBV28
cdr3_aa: CASRRRDGYNEQFF

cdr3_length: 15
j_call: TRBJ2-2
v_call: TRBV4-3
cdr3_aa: CASSPRQGNTGELFF

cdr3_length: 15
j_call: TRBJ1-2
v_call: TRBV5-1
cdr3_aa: CASSLGQGNVYGYTF

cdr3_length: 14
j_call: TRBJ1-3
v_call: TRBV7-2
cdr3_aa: CASGLRSSGNTIYF

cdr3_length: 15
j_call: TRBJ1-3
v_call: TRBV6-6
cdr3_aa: CASRNPGQGLNTIYF

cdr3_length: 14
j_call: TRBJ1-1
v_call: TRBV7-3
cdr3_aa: CASSRDRDSTEAFF

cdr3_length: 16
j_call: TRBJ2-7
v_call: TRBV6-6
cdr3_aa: CASSYREGQAGFEQYF

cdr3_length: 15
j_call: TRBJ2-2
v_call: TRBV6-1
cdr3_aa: CASSSETANTGELFF

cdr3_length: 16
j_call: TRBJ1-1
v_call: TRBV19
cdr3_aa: CASRSIGARENTEAFF

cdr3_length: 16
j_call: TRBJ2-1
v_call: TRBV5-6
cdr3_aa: CASSLAGSGDDNEQFF

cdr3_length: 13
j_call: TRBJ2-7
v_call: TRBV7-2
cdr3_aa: CASSGPSQGEQYF

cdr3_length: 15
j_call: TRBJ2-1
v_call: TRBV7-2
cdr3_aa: CASSLAASSYNEQFF

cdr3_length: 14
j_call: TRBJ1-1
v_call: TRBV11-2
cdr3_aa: CASSFQGMNTEAFF